Below, one T cell receptor beta chain is given with its context. This record belongs to a study of identical twins. V lost 4 bases and J lost 3; bases outside the gene matches: 3. The CDR3 extends over 14 amino acids. CDR1 is SGHRS and CDR2 is YFSETQ in the germline V gene. TCRdb redid the calling of the 5' RACE reads with MiXCR, one entry per CDR3 protein. Here the sample spans about 470,000 distinct CDR3 sequences, roughly 24% being singletons. The data also belong to a second study, concerning T cells expressing NK-cell markers.

The rearrangement uses TRBV5-1 and TRBJ2-2; 7 bases match TRBD1. The TCR sequence derives from a young woman in good health. The sample taken for sequencing was CD4+ T cells sorted from blood. The CDR3 here is CASSLGTDTGELFF. The CDR3 DNA is TGCGCCAGCAGCCTCGGGACAGACACCGGGGAGCTGTTTTTT.